This TCR beta chain was profiled in a study of memory CD4+ T cells and cytomegalovirus serostatus. Findings and caveats of the study: Of about 150 reported CMV TCRbeta sequences, about 67 were found in memory CD4+ repertoires. Suggested: most of the CMV-linked TCR signature lies in CD4+ memory cells.

The sort gate was single viable CD3+CD4+CD8-CD45RO+ cells for memory CD4+ T cells. Germline loops: CDR1 KGHSH, CDR2 LQKENI. The CDR3 extends over 16 amino acids. The junction had 9 bases not matched to a gene; V was cut back by 4 bases and J by 5 bases. Of note for this clone: The antigen is unknown.

Here immunoSEQ multiplex PCR was the method, and the copy in TCRdb shows in-frame clones only, minus some. The table includes roughly 86,000 clones, around 80% detected once. Sequencing was carried out using memory CD4+ T cells from blood. This chain connects TRBV18 to TRBJ1-5; 9 bases are shared with TRBD1. This TCR derives from an adult in good health and CMV-seropositive. DNA of the CDR3: TGTGCCAGCTCACAGAGACAGGGGGGGTACGATCAGCCCCAGCATTTT. Translating it yields CASSQRQGGYDQPQHF.